This note documents a single T cell receptor (beta chain) sequence. This clone turned up a few times. Its antigen target is currently unknown. Per-base quality was not reported, and no clone a single base away is much larger than it. This specimen comes from a study of blood T cell repertoires in COVID-19 (dated by TCRdb to about 2020). Regarding the research as a whole: The collaborator samples originated in the United States, Italy and Spain and spanned the acute and convalescent phases of COVID-19. The dataset comprised deeply sampled blood TCRbeta repertoires from subjects exposed to, actively infected with, or recovered from COVID-19. The sample metadata nearly always contained a de-identified subject ID, COVID-19 status, age in years and sex. The samples were drawn from the first 160 participants of the ongoing ImmuneRACE study and from 950 to 1,500 subjects provided by 6 global collaborators. A freely available public database, intended as a resource for researchers studying the immune response to SARS-CoV-2, is where the repertoires were released. The material from the prospective study consisted of cDNA or gDNA derived from T cells, B-cell-depleted T cells, or PBMCs. Where HLA class I and class II types were available, the types were taken from metadata supplied by the sample provider, not from assay-based typing. Study-wide findings and limitations: The quantity of clinical and demographic metadata differed by source and by participant and was supplied without curation.

TCRbeta CDR3 regions were amplified from genomic DNA by means of the immunoSEQ Assay, a bias-controlled multiplex PCR. Per the original workflow: Within the assay, amplification of reference gene primers was used to estimate how many nucleated cells each sample contained. To quantify the absolute abundance of each unique TCRbeta CDR3 rearrangement, sequence reads were collapsed and filtered. For each sample, productive Simpson clonality was calculated by taking the square root of Simpson's diversity index across productive rearrangements. As stored in TCRdb, this immuneACCESS dataset retains in-frame rearrangements with V and J assigned. A fraction of the clones does not appear; measured against another copy, unresolved V genes explain less than half of the discrepancy, and the remainder lacks a known reason. The D gene and trimming were derived from the DNA, and the V and J assignments and clone size from that table. This sample holds about 64,000 clones; roughly 75% were observed only once. The top ten constitute over 12% of the sample.

The germline V gene sets CDR1 to SGHTA and CDR2 to FQGTGA. The CDR3, cysteine through phenylalanine, is 14 amino acids long. Only CDR3 DNA is held: 42 bases, read in frame from base 1. Relative to germline, V is 5 bases shorter and J is 3 bases shorter, with 8 bases between their ends. One collaborating source in Seattle enrolled patients while the patients were actively infected and followed the patients over time throughout the course of disease. Each collaborating institution followed its own protocols to collect whole blood in K2EDTA tubes. Collaborator samples were shipped for TCRbeta analysis as frozen whole blood, isolated PBMCs, or DNA extracted from either sample type.

The V and J genes are TRBV7-3 and TRBJ2-6; possibly the D gene is TRBD2, per 5 matching bases. Sequences were obtained from peripheral blood. The TCR comes from a man in his 60s with COVID-19, enrolled during active disease. The DNA sequence is as follows: TGTGCCAGCAGCCCAGGACTTGGGGCCAACGTCCTGACTTTC. Its translation is CASSPGLGANVLTF.